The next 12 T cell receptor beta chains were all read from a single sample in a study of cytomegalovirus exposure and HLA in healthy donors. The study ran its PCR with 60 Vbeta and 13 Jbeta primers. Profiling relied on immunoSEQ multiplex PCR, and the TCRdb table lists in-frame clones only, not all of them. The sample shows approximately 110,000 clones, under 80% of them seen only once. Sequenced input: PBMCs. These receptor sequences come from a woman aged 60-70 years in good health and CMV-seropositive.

CDR3 protein: CASSARFLDTQYF. As DNA, the CDR3 is TGTGCCAGCAGTGCTAGATTTCTAGATACGCAGTATTTT. The genes are TRBV2 and TRBJ2-3; D gene uncertain. Trimming removed 4 bases from V and 5 bases from J, with 10 bases in between. There are 13 residues in the CDR3. Germline assignment: CDR1 SNHLY and CDR2 FYNNEI.

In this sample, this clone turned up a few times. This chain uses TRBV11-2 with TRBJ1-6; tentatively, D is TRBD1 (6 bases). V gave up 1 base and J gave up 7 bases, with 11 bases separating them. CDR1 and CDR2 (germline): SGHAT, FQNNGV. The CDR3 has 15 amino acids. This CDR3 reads CASSLVAGGNSPLHF. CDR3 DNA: TGTGCCAGCAGCTTAGTAGCGGGGGGCAATTCACCCCTCCACTTT.

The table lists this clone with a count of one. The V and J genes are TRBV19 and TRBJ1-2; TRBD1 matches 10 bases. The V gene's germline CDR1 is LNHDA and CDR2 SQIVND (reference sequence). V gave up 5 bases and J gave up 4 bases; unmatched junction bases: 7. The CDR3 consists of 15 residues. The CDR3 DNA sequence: TGTGCCAGTAGTCGGGACAGGGGACAGGGCTATGGCTACACCTTC. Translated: CASSRDRGQGYGYTF.

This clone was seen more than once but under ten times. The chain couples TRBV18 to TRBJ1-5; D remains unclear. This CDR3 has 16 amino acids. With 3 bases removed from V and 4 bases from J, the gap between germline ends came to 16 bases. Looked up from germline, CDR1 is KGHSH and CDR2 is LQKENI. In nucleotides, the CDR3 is TGTGCCAGCTCACCCGGAAGAGGGCTCGGTAATCAGCCCCAGCATTTT. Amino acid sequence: CASSPGRGLGNQPQHF. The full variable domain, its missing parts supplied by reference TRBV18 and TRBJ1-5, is NAGVMQNPRHLVRRRGQEARLRCSPMKGHSHVYWYRQLPEEGLKFMVYLQKENIIDESGMPKERFSAEFPKEGPSILRIQQVVRGDSAAYFCASSPGRGLGNQPQHFGDGTRLSIL.

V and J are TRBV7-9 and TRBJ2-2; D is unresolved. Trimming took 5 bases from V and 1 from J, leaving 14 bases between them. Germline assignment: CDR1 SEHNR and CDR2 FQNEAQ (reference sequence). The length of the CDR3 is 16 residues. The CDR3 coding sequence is TGTGCCAGCAGCGGAACAGTACCTATGAACACCGGGGAGCTGTTTTTT. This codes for CASSGTVPMNTGELFF.

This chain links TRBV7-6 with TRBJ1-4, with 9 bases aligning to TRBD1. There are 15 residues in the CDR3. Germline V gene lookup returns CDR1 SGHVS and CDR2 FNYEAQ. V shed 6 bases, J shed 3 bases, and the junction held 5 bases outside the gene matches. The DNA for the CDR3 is TGTGCCAGCAGACCGGACAGGGGTTCTAATGAAAAACTGTTTTTT. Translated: CASRPDRGSNEKLFF.

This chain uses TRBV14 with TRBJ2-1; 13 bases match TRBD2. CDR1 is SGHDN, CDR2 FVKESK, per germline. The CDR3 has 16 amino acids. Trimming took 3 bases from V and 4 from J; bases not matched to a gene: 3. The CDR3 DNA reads TGTGCCAGCAGCCAGCCGGGACTAGCGGGGTACAATGAGCAGTTCTTC. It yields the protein CASSQPGLAGYNEQFF. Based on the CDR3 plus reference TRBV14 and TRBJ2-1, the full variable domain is EAGVTQFPSHSVIEKGQTVTLRCDPISGHDNLYWYRRVMGKEIKFLLHFVKESKQDESGMPNNRFLAERTGGTYSTLKVQPAELEDSGVYFCASSQPGLAGYNEQFFGPGTRLTVL.

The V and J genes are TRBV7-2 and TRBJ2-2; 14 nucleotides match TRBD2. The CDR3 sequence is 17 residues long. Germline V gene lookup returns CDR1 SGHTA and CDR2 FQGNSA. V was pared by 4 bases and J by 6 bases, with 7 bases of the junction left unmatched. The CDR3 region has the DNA TGTGCCAGCAGCTCGACTAGCGGGGGGGCTATAGCCGGGGAGCTGTTTTTT. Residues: CASSSTSGGAIAGELFF.

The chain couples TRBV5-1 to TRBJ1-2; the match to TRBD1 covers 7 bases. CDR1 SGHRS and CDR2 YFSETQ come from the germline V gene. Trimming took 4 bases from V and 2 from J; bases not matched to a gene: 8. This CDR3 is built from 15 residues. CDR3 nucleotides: TGCGCCAGCAGCGGTGCCTTGGGACAGAACTATGGCTACACCTTC. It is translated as CASSGALGQNYGYTF.

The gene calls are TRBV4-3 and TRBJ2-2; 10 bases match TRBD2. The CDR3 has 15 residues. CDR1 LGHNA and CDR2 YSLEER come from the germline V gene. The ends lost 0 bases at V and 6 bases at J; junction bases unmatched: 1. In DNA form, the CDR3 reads TGCGCCAGCAGCCAAGAAAGCGGGGGGGCCGGGGAGCTGTTTTTT. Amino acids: CASSQESGGAGELFF.

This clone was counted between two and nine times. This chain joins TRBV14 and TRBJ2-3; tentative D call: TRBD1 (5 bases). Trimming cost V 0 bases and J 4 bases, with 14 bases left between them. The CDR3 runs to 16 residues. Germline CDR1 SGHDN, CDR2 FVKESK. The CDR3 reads CASSQDPLGQADTQYF. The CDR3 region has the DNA TGTGCCAGCAGCCAAGATCCCCTGGGGCAGGCAGATACGCAGTATTTT.

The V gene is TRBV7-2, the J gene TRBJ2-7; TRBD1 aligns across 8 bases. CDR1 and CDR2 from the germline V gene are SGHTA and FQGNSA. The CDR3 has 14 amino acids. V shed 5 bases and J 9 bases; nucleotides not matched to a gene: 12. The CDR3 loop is CASSGTGGTLGQYF. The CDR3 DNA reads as TGTGCCAGCAGCGGTACAGGGGGTACCTTGGGGCAGTACTTC.